This TCR beta chain originates from a study of blood T cell repertoires in COVID-19. As for the study in general: Whether acute or convalescent, the COVID-19 samples came from the United States, Italy and Spain. PBMCs, B-cell-depleted T cells, or T cells provided the cDNA or gDNA that made up the material.

This clone was found once. In the authors' workflow: It was from reference gene primer amplification that nucleated cell counts were estimated. The assay was immunoSEQ multiplex PCR, and TCRdb's table has in-frame clones only and misses some. That table supplies the V and J calls and clone size; D and trimming were determined from the DNA. The sample records 25,000 to 35,000 clones, 80% to 90% being singletons. The receptor was derived from a man at least 80 years old with acute or convalescent COVID-19. Sequenced: peripheral blood.

The CDR3 loop reads CASTQGSTDTQYF. CDR3 nucleotides: TGCGCCAGCACCCAGGGGAGCACAGATACGCAGTATTTT. The V and J genes are TRBV5-1 and TRBJ2-3, with D possibly TRBD1 on 6 matching bases. Germline assignment: CDR1 SGHRS and CDR2 YFSETQ. The CDR3 is made up of 13 amino acids. The V and J ends lost 6 bases and 0 bases respectively, with 8 bases between them.